This T cell receptor (beta chain) was found in a study of blood T cell repertoires in COVID-19. Study context: Samples taken during acute and convalescent COVID-19 were collected in the United States, Italy and Spain. PBMCs, B-cell-depleted T cells, or T cells provided the cDNA or gDNA that made up the material.

Germline assignment: CDR1 SGHTA and CDR2 FQGNSA. This CDR3 has 17 amino acids. Trimming stripped 2 bases from V and 3 bases from J, with 19 bases between. Original processing methods: Estimation of nucleated cell counts was performed using reference gene primer amplification. The data were produced by immunoSEQ multiplex PCR, yet TCRdb's version contains in-frame clones alone and is incomplete. V and J calls and clone size follow that table, whereas D and trimming were derived from the DNA. The sample lists nearly 55,000 clones; around 84% were seen once. What was sequenced was peripheral blood. The receptor comes from a man aged 65-85 years with active COVID-19. The chain recombines TRBV7-2 with TRBJ1-2; D ambiguous. The CDR3 DNA is TGTGCCAGCAGCTTACTGGCCAGGACTACGGAGGACTATGGCTACACCTTC. Translating gives CASSLLARTTEDYGYTF.